A selection of T cell receptor beta chains follows, all from one sample in a study of cytomegalovirus exposure and HLA in healthy donors. The table came from immunoSEQ multiplex PCR; TCRdb's copy has only in-frame clones and leaves some out. The sample holds hundreds of thousands of clones, approximately 88% seen once. The specimen was PBMCs. The origin of the receptors is a woman in her 30s in good health and CMV-seropositive. Each CDR3 is given with its conserved first and last residue. The order of the fields is clone size, V gene, D gene, J gene, CDR3 protein, CDR3 DNA. The D gene is left open where the match is weak. Some rows have no size entry. The others give once, few or many, or a class for an expanded clone.

abundance: .
v_gene: TRBV18
d_gene: .
j_gene: TRBJ1-4
CDR3aa: CASSPGGVVGEKLFF
CDR3nt: TGTGCCAGCTCACCCGGGGGCGTGGTAGGAGAAAAACTGTTTTTT

abundance: .
v_gene: TRBV4-1
d_gene: .
j_gene: TRBJ1-5
CDR3aa: CASSQVSGRANQPQHF
CDR3nt: TGCGCCAGCAGCCAAGTTTCCGGGAGGGCCAATCAGCCCCAGCATTTT

abundance: .
v_gene: TRBV30
d_gene: TRBD2
j_gene: TRBJ2-7
CDR3aa: CAWPGLANSYEQYF
CDR3nt: TGTGCCTGGCCGGGACTAGCGAACTCCTACGAGCAGTACTTC

abundance: .
v_gene: TRBV30
d_gene: .
j_gene: TRBJ1-1
CDR3aa: CAWASGNTEAFF
CDR3nt: TGTGCCTGGGCCTCGGGGAACACTGAAGCTTTCTTT

abundance: .
v_gene: TRBV4-1
d_gene: .
j_gene: TRBJ1-5
CDR3aa: CASSQDRGSNQPQHF
CDR3nt: TGCGCCAGCAGCCAAGATCGGGGTAGCAATCAGCCCCAGCATTTT

abundance: once
v_gene: TRBV7-6
d_gene: TRBD2
j_gene: TRBJ2-1
CDR3aa: CASSSQAGGPGDEQFF
CDR3nt: TGTGCCAGCAGCTCACAAGCGGGAGGGCCTGGAGATGAGCAGTTCTTC

abundance: .
v_gene: TRBV4-1
d_gene: TRBD2
j_gene: TRBJ2-7
CDR3aa: CASSQLAGGVIEQYF
CDR3nt: TGCGCCAGCAGCCAATTAGCGGGAGGGGTGATCGAGCAGTACTTC

abundance: .
v_gene: TRBV7-2
d_gene: TRBD1
j_gene: TRBJ1-5
CDR3aa: CASSRETGINQPQHF
CDR3nt: TGTGCCAGCAGTCGAGAGACAGGGATAAATCAGCCCCAGCATTTT

abundance: .
v_gene: TRBV7-9
d_gene: TRBD2
j_gene: TRBJ2-5
CDR3aa: CASSFTSGQETQYF
CDR3nt: TGTGCCAGCAGCTTCACTAGCGGACAAGAGACCCAGTACTTC

abundance: .
v_gene: TRBV30
d_gene: .
j_gene: TRBJ1-2
CDR3aa: CAWMSRSGGYTF
CDR3nt: TGTGCCTGGATGTCGAGGTCCGGTGGCTACACCTTC

abundance: .
v_gene: TRBV30
d_gene: TRBD1
j_gene: TRBJ1-2
CDR3aa: CAWSPPTGNYGYTF
CDR3nt: TGTGCCTGGAGTCCACCGACAGGGAACTATGGCTACACCTTC

abundance: .
v_gene: TRBV5-1
d_gene: TRBD2
j_gene: TRBJ2-1
CDR3aa: CASSLELAGDSEQFF
CDR3nt: TGCGCCAGCAGCTTGGAACTAGCGGGAGATAGTGAGCAGTTCTTC

abundance: .
v_gene: TRBV7-2
d_gene: .
j_gene: TRBJ2-1
CDR3aa: CASSLVAGSYNEQFF
CDR3nt: TGTGCCAGCAGCTTAGTGGCGGGCTCCTACAATGAGCAGTTCTTC

abundance: .
v_gene: TRBV11-2
d_gene: .
j_gene: TRBJ1-2
CDR3aa: CASSPSLIGDVDYGYTF
CDR3nt: TGTGCCAGCAGCCCAAGCCTGATTGGGGACGTGGACTATGGCTACACCTTC